What follows is one TCR beta chain and its context. A much larger clone lies a single base off, so this may be a read error. This entry comes from a study of early T cells in non-severe SARS-CoV-2 infection. TCRdb redid the calling of the 5' RACE reads with MiXCR, one entry per CDR3 protein. The sample has about 31,000 distinct CDR3 sequences, 5% to 7% seen once. The V and J ends lost 6 bases and 2 bases respectively, with 17 bases between them. The CDR3 is made up of 15 amino acids. Germline lookup yields CDR1 MDHEN and CDR2 SYDVKM. The receptor was isolated from an adult who was a healthcare worker with PCR-confirmed SARS-CoV-2 infection or an uninfected control (not recorded which). The chain carries TRBV28 and TRBJ2-7; no reliable D call. The specimen was whole blood. The DNA of the CDR3 is TGTGCCAGCAGCCCCCACCCCCTATCAACCTACGAGCAGTACTTC. Residues: CASSPHPLSTYEQYF. Together with reference TRBV28 and TRBJ2-7, the CDR3 gives the full variable domain: DVKVTQSSRYLVKRTGEKVFLECVQDMDHENMFWYRQDPGLGLRLIYFSYDVKMKEKGDIPEGYSVSREKKERFSLILESASTNQTSMYLCASSPHPLSTYEQYFGPGTRLTVT.